These 9 T cell receptor beta chains originate from one sample sequenced in a study of blood T cell repertoires in COVID-19. Clones were read by immunoSEQ multiplex PCR, and TCRdb kept only the in-frame ones, dropping some. Of 65,000 to 75,000 clones listed, around 83% are singletons. The sequenced material came from peripheral blood. The receptors shown here come from a man older than 75 with acute or convalescent COVID-19.

This chain links TRBV24-1 with TRBJ1-2; 8 bases align to TRBD1. The length of the CDR3 is 12 residues. V trimming: 4 bases; J trimming: 6 bases; junction bases outside the gene matches: 0. CDR1 and CDR2 from the germline V gene are KGHDR and SFDVKD. The CDR3 sequence is CATSEDRDGYTF. The CDR3 DNA sequence: TGTGCCACCAGTGAGGACAGGGATGGCTACACCTTC.

CDR3 sequence: CASGYTGITYNSPLHF. The CDR3 nucleotides read TGTGCCAGTGGATATACGGGGATAACCTATAATTCACCCCTCCACTTT. The gene calls are TRBV19 and TRBJ1-6, with no clear D. Germline values: CDR1 LNHDA, CDR2 SQIVND (reference sequence). V lost 8 bases, J lost 2 bases, and 16 bases lay in between. The CDR3 loop spans 16 amino acids.

The chain is built from TRBV7-2 and TRBJ1-4; D possibly corresponds to TRBD1 (5 bases). Germline V CDR1 and CDR2: SGHTA, FQGNSA. V was trimmed by 6 bases and J by 5 bases, leaving 10 bases between them. The length of the CDR3 is 13 residues. In DNA form, the CDR3 reads TGTGCCAGCAGGGCGGGGCAAAATGAAAAACTGTTTTTT. It is translated as CASRAGQNEKLFF.

This clone appeared a few times. This sequence joins TRBV6-5 and TRBJ2-6; D might be TRBD1 (5 bases). CDR3 size: 15 residues. Between the trimmed V and J ends, which lost 3 bases and 4 bases, there was a span of 10 bases. Looked up from germline, CDR1 is MNHEY and CDR2 is SVGAGI. In DNA, the CDR3 is TGTGCCAGCAGTTATTCAGGGTCCGGGGCCAACGTCCTGACTTTC. Its translation: CASSYSGSGANVLTF.

This clone was picked up a small number of times. This chain connects TRBV5-1 to TRBJ2-3; D not resolved. Trimming left V 4 bases short and J 3 bases short, with 15 bases between. CDR1 is SGHRS and CDR2 is YFSETQ in the germline V gene. This CDR3 has 15 residues. CDR3 DNA: TGCGCCAGCAGCCCTGAGTCAAAACTTACAGATACGCAGTATTTT. Translated, it gives CASSPESKLTDTQYF.

The chain employs TRBV27 and TRBJ2-7; TRBD2 is a possible D gene (6 bases). V lost 5 bases to trimming and J lost 3 bases, with 17 bases between them. The V gene's germline CDR1 is MNHEY and CDR2 SMNVEV (reference sequence). This CDR3 comprises 15 residues. This CDR3 is CASSPKGRQGYEQYF. CDR3 in DNA: TGTGCCAGCAGTCCAAAGGGGAGGCAGGGCTACGAGCAGTACTTC.

The rearrangement joins TRBV27 to TRBJ2-3; D is ambiguous. The CDR3 spans 12 residues. Germline CDR1 MNHEY, CDR2 SMNVEV (reference sequence). V lost 5 bases and J 1 base, leaving 4 bases between the germline ends. CDR3: CASSPGTDTQYF. In nucleotides, the CDR3 is TGTGCCAGCAGTCCCGGCACAGATACGCAGTATTTT.

This clone was seen more than once but under ten times. J is TRBJ1-1 and V is TRBV19; 8 nucleotides align to TRBD1. There are 16 residues in the CDR3. Trimming removed 0 bases from V and 0 bases from J; junction bases left unmatched: 3. The germline V gene has CDR1 LNHDA and CDR2 SQIVND (reference sequence). The CDR3 reads CASSIERQGMNTEAFF. The CDR3 coding sequence is TGTGCCAGTAGTATAGAAAGACAGGGGATGAACACTGAAGCTTTCTTT.

In its sample, this clone was seen a few times. Germline and junction disagree at one end, which may indicate a read error. The chain has TRBV6-5 and TRBJ2-7; the match to TRBD1 covers 8 bases. CDR1 is MNHEY and CDR2 is SVGAGI in the germline V gene. This CDR3 has 16 amino acids. The CDR3 nucleotides are TGTGCCAGCGGTTACGGGACAGGTGCTAGCTCCTACGAGCAGTACTTC. Translating gives CASGYGTGASSYEQYF.